The 23 T cell receptor beta chains reported below all come from one sample, sequenced in a study of patients with pleural tuberculosis. MiXCR was run by TCRdb on the reads, yielding one entry per CDR3 protein. This sample yields around 50,000 distinct CDR3 sequences, of which about 7.9% are seen a single time; 15% to 20% belongs to the top ten. These receptors came from a human donor with pleural tuberculosis.

This clonotype has just a few counts. The chain carries TRBV12-3 or TRBV12-4 and TRBJ2-3; 8 nucleotides agree with TRBD2. The J segment lost 3 bases and the V segment lost 2 bases, leaving 4 bases of the junction unmatched. CDR3 size: 15 residues. The CDR3 protein is CASSLPAGVTDTQYF. For the CDR3, the DNA is TGTGCCAGCAGTTTACCAGCGGGAGTAACAGATACGCAGTATTTT.

In its sample, this clonotype was seen many times. The chain links TRBV6-1 to TRBJ2-5, with D perhaps being TRBD1 or TRBD2 (5 bases each). Trimming shortened V by 5 bases and J by 5 bases, and 18 bases separated the two germline ends. This CDR3 region has 15 residues. Germline CDR1 and CDR2: MNHNS and SASEGT. The CDR3 DNA sequence: TGTGCCAGCAGTAAAGGGACCCTGCTGCGGGAGACCCAGTACTTC. This encodes CASSKGTLLRETQYF.

This clonotype has a count of ten or more. The genes are TRBV10-3 and TRBJ1-5; a weak D match, TRBD1 (6 bases). Germline CDR1 and CDR2: ENHRY and SYGVKD. V shed 11 bases and J shed 10 bases, with 21 bases lying between them. There are 13 residues in the CDR3. The CDR3 is CAEGRTAQGPQHF. Written as DNA, the CDR3 is TGTGCCGAAGGTCGGACAGCCCAGGGACCCCAGCATTTT.

This chain uses TRBV2 with TRBJ2-7, with D hard to call. CDR1 is SNHLY and CDR2 is FYNNEI in the germline V gene. CDR3 length: 14 residues. The ends were cut back, 2 bases at V and 0 bases at J, with 8 bases in the middle. CDR3: CASSEPRGSYEQYV. The CDR3 bases are TGTGCCAGCAGTGAACCCAGAGGCTCCTACGAGCAGTACGTC.

In this sample, this clonotype turned up many times. This chain joins TRBV20-1 and TRBJ1-1, with a weak D call TRBD1 (6 bases). The CDR3 totals 17 residues. Trimming removed 3 bases at V and 1 base at J, with 21 bases between. Per the germline V gene, CDR1 is DFQATT and CDR2 is SNEGSKA (reference sequence). The CDR3 coding sequence is TGCAGTGCTAGCCCCTACGGACTCGGACAGAGGAACACTGAAGCTTTCTTT. This codes for CSASPYGLGQRNTEAFF.

The rearrangement uses TRBV6-2 or TRBV6-3 and TRBJ1-1, with D possibly TRBD1 on 5 matching bases. Germline CDR1 and CDR2: MNHEY and SVGEGT. The CDR3 runs to 14 residues. The V gene lost 4 bases and the J gene lost 2 bases, with 11 bases spanning the gap. This CDR3 is CASSFGQGNTEAFF. The CDR3 nucleotides are TGTGCCAGCAGTTTCGGTCAGGGAAACACTGAAGCTTTCTTT.

In this sample, this clonotype turned up many times. This rearrangement joins TRBV28 to TRBJ2-3; D not certain. Germline V gene data show CDR1 as MDHEN and CDR2 as SYDVKM. The CDR3 is made up of 14 amino acids. V gave up 3 bases and J gave up 2 bases, with 9 bases separating them. The CDR3: CASSFSLFTDTQYF. CDR3 sequence (DNA): TGTGCCAGCAGTTTTAGCCTTTTCACAGATACGCAGTATTTT.

In this sample, this clonotype turned up many times. This chain links TRBV28 with TRBJ2-3; D is possibly TRBD2 (6 bases). CDR1 and CDR2 from the germline V gene are MDHEN and SYDVKM. The CDR3 length is 14 residues. V dropped 6 bases and J dropped 3 bases, with 13 bases sitting between them. CDR3 sequence: CASSEGGRTDTQYF. Here the CDR3 DNA reads TGTGCCAGCAGCGAGGGAGGAAGGACAGATACGCAGTATTTT.

The chain links TRBV20-1 to TRBJ2-3; TRBD2 is a possible D gene (6 bases). This CDR3 has 13 amino acids. Germline assignment: CDR1 DFQATT and CDR2 SNEGSKA (reference sequence). The germline V and J ends were trimmed by 5 bases and 8 bases, with 17 bases remaining between them. The CDR3 DNA is TGCAGTGCTCCCACGCCGGGACTCTTTACGCAGTATTTT. This sequence encodes CSAPTPGLFTQYF.

This clonotype occurred many times. DNA of the CDR3: TGTGCCACCAGTGACCCGAACACCGGGGAGCTGTTTTTT. Amino acid sequence: CATSDPNTGELFF. The chain joins TRBV24-1 to TRBJ2-2; D remains unclear. Between the trimmed V and J ends, which lost 4 bases and 0 bases, there was a span of 2 bases. The length of the CDR3 is 13 residues. Germline CDR1 KGHDR, CDR2 SFDVKD.

At least ten counts were recorded for this clonotype. The genes are TRBV12-3 or TRBV12-4 and TRBJ1-5; the D is unclear. Trimming shortened V by 5 bases and J by 6 bases, and 8 bases separated the two germline ends. This CDR3 is 12 amino acids long. In nucleotides, the CDR3 is TGTGCCAGCAGTCTAGTCGGTCAGCCCCAGCATTTT. Residues: CASSLVGQPQHF.

This clonotype came up many times. This chain uses TRBV10-3 with TRBJ2-1; the D is unclear. Trimming removed 3 bases at V and 4 bases at J, with 10 bases between. This CDR3 has 14 residues. CDR1 and CDR2 (germline): ENHRY, SYGVKD. Written as DNA, the CDR3 is TGTGCCATCAGTGAATCGGTTGGTTACAATGAGCAGTTCTTC. This encodes CAISESVGYNEQFF.

This clonotype was counted only a few times. The chain has TRBV11-1 and TRBJ2-7; possible D gene TRBD2, 6 bases. From germline, CDR1 is SGHAT and CDR2 FQDESV (reference sequence). The length of the CDR3 is 14 residues. Trimming left V 4 bases short and J 6 bases short, with 16 bases between. The CDR3 protein is CASSYSGPNSEQYV. CDR3 sequence (DNA): TGTGCCAGCAGCTATAGCGGTCCCAATAGCGAGCAGTACGTC.

This clonotype has at least ten counts. The V and J genes are TRBV20-1 and TRBJ2-1; TRBD2 is a possible D gene (5 bases). From germline, CDR1 is DFQATT and CDR2 SNEGSKA (reference sequence). The ends were cut back, 5 bases at V and 4 bases at J, with 12 bases in the middle. The CDR3 consists of 13 residues. The CDR3 protein is CSAFSGLYNEQFF. In DNA, the CDR3 is TGCAGTGCTTTCTCAGGACTTTACAATGAGCAGTTCTTC.

This clonotype was counted ten times or more. The chain carries TRBV6-1 and TRBJ1-3; TRBD1 matches 7 bases. The germline V gene has CDR1 MNHNS and CDR2 SASEGT. With 7 bases clipped from V and 4 bases from J, the junction kept 4 bases outside the gene matches. This CDR3 is built from 13 residues. CDR3 coding DNA: TGTGCCAGCATGACAGGGAGGGGAAACACCATATATTTT. Its protein is CASMTGRGNTIYF.

In this sample, this clonotype turned up many times. This sequence joins TRBV2 and TRBJ1-5; 7 bases fit TRBD1. CDR1 SNHLY and CDR2 FYNNEI come from the germline V gene. The J segment lost 7 bases and the V segment lost 5 bases, leaving 8 bases of the junction unmatched. This CDR3 has 14 amino acids. This CDR3 reads CASSFSQGGQPQHF. CDR3 bases: TGTGCCAGCAGTTTTTCCCAGGGGGGACAGCCCCAGCATTTT.

In this sample, this clonotype turned up many times. This CDR3 is missing its conserved last phenylalanine or tryptophan, likely due to a read error. The limits of the CDR3 on the DNA are not certain, so only TCRdb's listed CDR3 is given. This chain connects TRBV28 to TRBJ1-1; the table's D call TRBD1 went unverified against the DNA. The CDR3 adds up to 12 amino acids, both ends counted. Germline V gene data show CDR1 as MDHEN and CDR2 as SYDVKM. CDR3 residues: CASRVEDRDPVI.

This clonotype was seen at least ten times. The chain links TRBV7-9 to TRBJ1-1; TRBD1 is a possible D gene (6 bases). The length of the CDR3 is 11 residues. The V gene lost 5 bases and the J gene lost 8 bases, with 9 bases spanning the gap. Per the germline V gene, CDR1 is SEHNR and CDR2 is FQNEAQ (reference sequence). The CDR3: CASSRGAEAFF. As DNA, the CDR3 is TGTGCCAGCAGCAGGGGGGCGGAAGCTTTCTTT.

The V call is TRBV11-1, the J call TRBJ2-1, with 11 bases aligning to TRBD2. The CDR3 spans 14 residues. V shed 4 bases, J shed 7 bases, and the junction held 3 bases outside the gene matches. CDR1 is SGHAT, CDR2 FQDESV, per germline (reference sequence). In DNA, the CDR3 is TGTGCCAGCAGCTCCGGGACTAGCGGAAATGAGCAGTTCTTC. Residues: CASSSGTSGNEQFF. The full variable domain, with the rest looked up from reference TRBV11-1 and TRBJ2-1, is EAEVAQSPRYKITEKSQAVAFWCDPISGHATLYWYRQILGQGPELLVQFQDESVVDDSQLPKDRFSAERLKGVDSTLKIQPAELGDSAMYLCASSSGTSGNEQFFGPGTRLTVL.

The V call is TRBV2, the J call TRBJ2-1; D is unresolved. Deletions cut 8 bases from V and 3 bases from J, with 14 bases between. This CDR3 is 14 amino acids long. The germline V gene has CDR1 SNHLY and CDR2 FYNNEI. In DNA, the CDR3 is TGTGCCAGCCCTGGGGTGGGGTACTACAATGAGCAGTTCTTC. Protein sequence: CASPGVGYYNEQFF.

The chain combines TRBV14 with TRBJ2-5; 7 bases agree with TRBD1. Germline V lookup: CDR1 SGHDN, CDR2 FVKESK. The CDR3 totals 13 residues. After removal of 4 bases from V and 4 bases from J, the junction contained 3 bases not matched to a gene. The CDR3: CASSRGQRETQYF. CDR3 DNA: TGTGCCAGCAGCCGGGGACAGAGAGAGACCCAGTACTTC.

V usage is TRBV28 and J usage is TRBJ2-7, with 8 nucleotides matching TRBD1. CDR1 is MDHEN, CDR2 SYDVKM, per germline. This CDR3 is 14 amino acids long. Germline trimming cut 8 bases from V and 4 bases from J; bases unmatched to any gene: 10. This CDR3 reads CASHPTGDLYEQYF. The CDR3 nucleotides are TGTGCCAGCCACCCGACAGGGGATCTATACGAGCAGTACTTC. The entire variable domain, with the rest obtained from reference TRBV28 and TRBJ2-7, is as follows: DVKVTQSSRYLVKRTGEKVFLECVQDMDHENMFWYRQDPGLGLRLIYFSYDVKMKEKGDIPEGYSVSREKKERFSLILESASTNQTSMYLCASHPTGDLYEQYFGPGTRLTVT.

The sample holds a few counts of this clonotype. This chain uses TRBV6-2 or TRBV6-3 with TRBJ2-7, with D perhaps matching TRBD2 (6 bases). Trimming took off 4 bases at V and 0 bases at J, with 16 bases between the two ends. CDR3 size: 16 residues. The germline CDR1 and CDR2 sequences are MNHEY and SVGEGT. CDR3 loop: CASSSSMRRGSYEQYF. The CDR3 region has the DNA TGTGCCAGCAGTTCCTCCATGCGGCGGGGCTCCTACGAGCAGTACTTC.